The text below deals with one T cell receptor beta chain. How the authors handled the data: From reference gene primer amplification, estimates of nucleated cell counts were derived. Sequenced by immunoSEQ multiplex PCR; TCRdb stores in-frame clones only, minus some. V, J and clone size reflect that table, while D and trimming were determined from the DNA. Of 150,000 to 200,000 clones in the sample, around 82% were seen once. The length of the CDR3 is 15 residues. The ends lost 3 bases at V and 2 bases at J; junction bases unmatched: 6. CDR1 is MGHRA and CDR2 is YSYEKL in the germline V gene. The sample comes from a study of blood T cell repertoires in COVID-19. Study information: Samples of COVID-19 (acute and convalescent) were obtained from the United States, Italy and Spain. Sources were T cells, B-cell-depleted T cells, or PBMCs; the material itself was cDNA or gDNA.

The chain links TRBV4-1 to TRBJ2-5; 7 nucleotides agree with TRBD1. Material: peripheral blood. This receptor was taken from a woman aged 80 or over with acute or convalescent COVID-19. The CDR3 sequence is CASSQEWDRQETQYF. CDR3 coding DNA: TGCGCCAGCAGCCAGGAGTGGGACAGACAAGAGACCCAGTACTTC.